This TCR beta chain was documented in a study of identical twins. The CDR3 runs 12 residues. The germline V gene has CDR1 LNHNV and CDR2 YYDKDF (reference sequence). V was cut by 3 bases and J by 4 bases, with 6 bases left in between. This clonotype was counted a few times. Its target is not known. Study-wide points: Among out-of-frame alpha sequences shared by twins, low generation probability occurred in excess. A partial confounding effect on zero-insertion analyses could come from invariant MAIT and iNKT cells. Without tracking the same donors, conclusions rested on cross-sectional statistical analysis.

MiXCR was run by TCRdb on the 5' RACE reads, yielding one entry per CDR3 protein. The data contain hundreds of thousands of distinct CDR3 sequences, roughly 8% of them singletons. These data were also reused for a study on yellow fever vaccine responses in identical twins.

The sample was PBMCs. This receptor was identified in a woman in her late teens or twenties in good health. The chain is built from TRBV15 and TRBJ2-5; D is uncertain. The CDR3 DNA reads as TGTGCCACCAGCAGCGTTGGAGAGACCCAGTACTTC. It yields the protein CATSSVGETQYF.